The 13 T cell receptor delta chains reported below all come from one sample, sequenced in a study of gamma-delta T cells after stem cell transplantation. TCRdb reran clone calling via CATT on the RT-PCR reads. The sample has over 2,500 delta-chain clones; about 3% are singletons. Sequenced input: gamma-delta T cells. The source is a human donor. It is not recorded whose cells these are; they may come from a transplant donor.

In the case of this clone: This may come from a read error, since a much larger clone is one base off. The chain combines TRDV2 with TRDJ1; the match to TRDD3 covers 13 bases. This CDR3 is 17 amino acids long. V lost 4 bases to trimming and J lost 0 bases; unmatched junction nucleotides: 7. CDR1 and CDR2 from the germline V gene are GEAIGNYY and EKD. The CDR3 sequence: CACEGLGDTEDTDKLIF. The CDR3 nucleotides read TGTGCCTGTGAAGGACTGGGGGATACGGAGGACACCGATAAACTCATCTTT.

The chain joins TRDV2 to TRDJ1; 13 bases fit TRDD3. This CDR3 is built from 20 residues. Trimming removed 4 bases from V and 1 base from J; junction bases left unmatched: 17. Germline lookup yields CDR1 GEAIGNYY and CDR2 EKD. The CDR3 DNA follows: TGTGCCTGTGATGTACTGGGGGATACGTTAGGGAGAGGAGTCACCGATAAACTCATCTTT. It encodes CACDVLGDTLGRGVTDKLIF.

The CDR3 region has the DNA TGTGCCTGTGACTTACTGGGGGATACTAAGGGAGCTTTGACAGCACAACTCTTCTTT. Its protein is CACDLLGDTKGALTAQLFF. The chain carries TRDV2 and TRDJ2; 12 nucleotides align to TRDD3. The CDR3 length is 19 residues. CDR1 and CDR2 from the germline V gene are GEAIGNYY and EKD. V shed 3 bases and J 0 bases; nucleotides not matched to a gene: 10.

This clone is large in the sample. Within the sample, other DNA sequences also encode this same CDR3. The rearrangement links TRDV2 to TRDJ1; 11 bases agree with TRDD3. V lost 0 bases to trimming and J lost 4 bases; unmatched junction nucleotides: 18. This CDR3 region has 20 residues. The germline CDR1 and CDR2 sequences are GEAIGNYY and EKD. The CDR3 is CACDTQGLGDTAQTLDKLIF. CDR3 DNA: TGTGCCTGTGACACCCAGGGTCTGGGGGATACAGCGCAGACCCTCGATAAACTCATCTTT.

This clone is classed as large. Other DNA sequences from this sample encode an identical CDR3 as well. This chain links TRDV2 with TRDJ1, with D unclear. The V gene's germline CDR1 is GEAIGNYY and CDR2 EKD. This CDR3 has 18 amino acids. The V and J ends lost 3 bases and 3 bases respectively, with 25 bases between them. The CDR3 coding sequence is TGTGCCTGTGACCCTGCGGGCTCTGGATTACCCACACCCGATAAACTCATCTTT. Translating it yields CACDPAGSGLPTPDKLIF.

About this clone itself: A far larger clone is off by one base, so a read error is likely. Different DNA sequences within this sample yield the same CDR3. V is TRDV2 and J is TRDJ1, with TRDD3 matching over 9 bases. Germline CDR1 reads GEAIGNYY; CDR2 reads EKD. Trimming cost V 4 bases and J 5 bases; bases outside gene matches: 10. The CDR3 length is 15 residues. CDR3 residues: CACEGLGDISDKLIF. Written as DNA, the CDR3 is TGTGCCTGTGAGGGATTGGGGGATATCTCTGATAAACTCATCTTT.

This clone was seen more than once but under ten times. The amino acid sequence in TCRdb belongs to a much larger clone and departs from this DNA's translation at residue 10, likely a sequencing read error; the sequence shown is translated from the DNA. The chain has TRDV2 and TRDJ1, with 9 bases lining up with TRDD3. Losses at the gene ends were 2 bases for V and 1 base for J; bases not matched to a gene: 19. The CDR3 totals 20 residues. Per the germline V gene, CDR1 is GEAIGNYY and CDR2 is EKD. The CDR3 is CACDKVAGGCAVGTTDKLIF. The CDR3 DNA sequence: TGTGCCTGTGACAAGGTTGCTGGGGGATGCGCGGTGGGTACCACCGATAAACTCATCTTT.

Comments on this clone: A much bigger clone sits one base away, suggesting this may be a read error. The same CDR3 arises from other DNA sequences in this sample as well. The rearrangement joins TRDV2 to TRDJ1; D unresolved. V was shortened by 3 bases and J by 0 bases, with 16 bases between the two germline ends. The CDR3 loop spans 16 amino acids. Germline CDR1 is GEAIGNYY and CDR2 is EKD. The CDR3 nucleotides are TGTGCCTGTGACCCCGTTAGTGGAATGTACACCGATAAACTCATCTTT. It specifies CACDPVSGMYTDKLIF.

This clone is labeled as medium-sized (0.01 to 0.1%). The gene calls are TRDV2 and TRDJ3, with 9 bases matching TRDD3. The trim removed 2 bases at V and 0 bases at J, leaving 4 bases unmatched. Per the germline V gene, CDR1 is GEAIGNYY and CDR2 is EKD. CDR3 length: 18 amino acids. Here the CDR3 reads CACDILGDGSWDTRQMFF. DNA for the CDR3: TGTGCCTGTGACATACTGGGGGACGGCTCCTGGGACACCCGACAGATGTTTTTC.

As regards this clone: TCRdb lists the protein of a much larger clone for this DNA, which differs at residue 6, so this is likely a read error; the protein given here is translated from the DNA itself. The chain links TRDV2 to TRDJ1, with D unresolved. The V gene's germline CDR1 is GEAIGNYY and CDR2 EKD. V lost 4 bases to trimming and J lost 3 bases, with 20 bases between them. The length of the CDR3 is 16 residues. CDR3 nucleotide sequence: TGTGCCTGTGAATGGGTGACCCCGGAGAGGGCCGATAAACTCATCTTT. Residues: CACEWVTPERADKLIF.

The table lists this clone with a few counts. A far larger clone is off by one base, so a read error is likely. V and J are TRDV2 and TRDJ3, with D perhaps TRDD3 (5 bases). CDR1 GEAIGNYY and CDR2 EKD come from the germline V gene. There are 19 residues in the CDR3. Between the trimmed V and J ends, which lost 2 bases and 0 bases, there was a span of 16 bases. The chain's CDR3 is CACDILLEDLSWDTRQMFF. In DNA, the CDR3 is TGTGCCTGTGACATCTTACTGGAGGACCTCTCCTGGGACACCCGACAGATGTTTTTC.

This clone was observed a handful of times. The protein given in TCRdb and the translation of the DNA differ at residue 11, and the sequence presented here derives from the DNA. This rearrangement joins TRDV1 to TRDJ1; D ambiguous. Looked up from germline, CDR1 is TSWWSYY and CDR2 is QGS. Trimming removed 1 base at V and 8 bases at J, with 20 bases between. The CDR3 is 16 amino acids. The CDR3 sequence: CALGEPVGGTVPKLIF. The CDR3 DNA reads TGTGCTCTTGGGGAACCAGTCGGCGGGACCGTTCCCAAACTCATCTTT.

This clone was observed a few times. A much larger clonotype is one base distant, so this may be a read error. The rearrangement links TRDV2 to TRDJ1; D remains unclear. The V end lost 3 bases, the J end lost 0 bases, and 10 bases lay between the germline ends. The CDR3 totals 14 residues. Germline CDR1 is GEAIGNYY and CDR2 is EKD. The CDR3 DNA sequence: TGTGCCTGTGACGCATTAGGGGACACCGATAAACTCATCTTT. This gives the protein CACDALGDTDKLIF.